These 12 T cell receptor beta chains came from one sample sequenced in a study of blood T cell repertoires in COVID-19. Sequencing used immunoSEQ multiplex PCR; TCRdb keeps in-frame clones, though not all of them. The sample contains some 360,000 clones, around 87% of which appear only once. Sequences were obtained from peripheral blood. The receptors derive from a woman aged 55-70 years with COVID-19, enrolled during active disease.

This chain uses TRBV10-1 with TRBJ2-7, with 8 bases fitting TRBD2. CDR3 length: 17 residues. CDR1 and CDR2 (germline): WNHNN, SYGVQD (reference sequence). Trimming at V came to 11 bases and at J to 2 bases, leaving 20 bases not matched to a gene. CDR3: CALREGLEKRGTYEQYF. In DNA, the CDR3 is TGCGCCCTCAGGGAGGGACTAGAAAAAAGAGGCACCTACGAGCAGTACTTC.

This rearrangement joins TRBV25-1 to TRBJ1-1, with 8 bases fitting TRBD1. From germline, CDR1 is MGHDK and CDR2 SYGVNS. V lost 3 bases and J lost 1; bases outside the gene matches: 1. This CDR3 has 14 amino acids. CDR3 amino acids: CASSDDRGNTEAFF. The DNA for the CDR3 is TGTGCCAGCAGTGATGACAGGGGGAACACTGAAGCTTTCTTT. Together with reference TRBV25-1 and TRBJ1-1, the CDR3 gives the full variable domain: EADIYQTPRYLVIGTGKKITLECSQTMGHDKMYWYQQDPGMELHLIHYSYGVNSTEKGDLSSESTVSRIRTEHFPLTLESARPSHTSQYLCASSDDRGNTEAFFGQGTRLTVV.

The chain couples TRBV25-1 to TRBJ1-2; the D gene is possibly TRBD1 (6 bases). The V end lost 5 bases, the J end lost 5 bases, and 9 bases lay between the germline ends. Germline loops: CDR1 MGHDK, CDR2 SYGVNS. The CDR3 covers 12 residues. In DNA, the CDR3 is TGTGCCAGCAGTAAACAGGGTTATGGCTACACCTTC. Translating it yields CASSKQGYGYTF.

The CDR3 bases are TGTGCCAGCAGCCCAGGGACAGGGGGTTCACCCCTCCACTTT. Translated: CASSPGTGGSPLHF. The rearrangement joins TRBV6-6 to TRBJ1-6; 11 bases match TRBD1. The germline V gene has CDR1 MNHNY and CDR2 SVGAGI (reference sequence). The CDR3 is made up of 14 amino acids. V lost 6 bases to trimming and J lost 9 bases; unmatched junction nucleotides: 4.

This chain connects TRBV5-1 to TRBJ2-5; 7 bases are shared with TRBD2. V lost 3 bases and J lost 5; bases outside the gene matches: 4. The CDR3 contains 13 residues. Germline CDR1 and CDR2: SGHRS and YFSETQ. CDR3 residues: CASSSRRGETQYF. In DNA form, the CDR3 reads TGCGCCAGCAGCTCCAGGCGGGGGGAGACCCAGTACTTC.

The chain is built from TRBV19 and TRBJ2-2; the match to TRBD1 covers 8 bases. Germline CDR1 reads LNHDA; CDR2 reads SQIVND (reference sequence). J was trimmed by 7 bases and V by 3 bases; bases with no gene match: 13. This CDR3 comprises 17 residues. The CDR3 protein is CASSILGQAYVIGELFF. DNA for the CDR3: TGTGCCAGTAGTATCTTGGGACAGGCATACGTTATCGGGGAGCTGTTTTTT.

V gene TRBV20-1 combines with J gene TRBJ1-2, with D unclear. Germline-derived CDR1 and CDR2 are DFQATT and SNEGSKA (reference sequence). This CDR3 has 11 residues. V was pared by 4 bases and J by 8 bases, with 11 bases between. The CDR3 loop is CSAIDSRGYTF. CDR3 DNA: TGCAGTGCTATAGACTCGAGGGGCTACACCTTC.

The chain joins TRBV28 to TRBJ2-2, with 7 bases that match TRBD2. The ends lost 4 bases at V and 6 bases at J; junction bases unmatched: 11. Per germline, CDR1 MDHEN and CDR2 SYDVKM. This CDR3 has 16 amino acids. In DNA form, the CDR3 reads TGTGCCAGCAGTTCCCCCCCAGCGGGGTTTGCCGGGGAGCTGTTTTTT. Translation gives CASSSPPAGFAGELFF.

V is TRBV2 and J is TRBJ2-5, with D possibly matching TRBD1 (7 bases). The germline CDR1 and CDR2 sequences are SNHLY and FYNNEI. CDR3 length: 15 amino acids. Trimming left V 7 bases short and J 5 bases short, with 20 bases between. Here the CDR3 DNA reads TGTGCCAGCATAAGTCGCAGGGGGGCATGGGAGACCCAGTACTTC. Its protein product is CASISRRGAWETQYF.

The chain uses TRBV6-5 and TRBJ2-5; 9 bases match TRBD1. This CDR3 has 13 amino acids. CDR1 MNHEY and CDR2 SVGAGI come from the germline V gene. Trimming took 6 bases from V and 4 from J; bases not matched to a gene: 3. CDR3 DNA: TGTGCCAGCAGAGACAGGGGGGCAGAGACCCAGTACTTC. This translates into CASRDRGAETQYF.

V usage is TRBV6-5 and J usage is TRBJ2-3; tentative D call: TRBD1 (6 bases). Germline V gene lookup returns CDR1 MNHEY and CDR2 SVGAGI. CDR3 length: 15 amino acids. Trimming left V 11 bases short and J 2 bases short, with 20 bases between. In nucleotides, the CDR3 is TGTGCCGGAGCCGTCAAGGGGGATTTCACAGATACGCAGTATTTT. Its protein is CAGAVKGDFTDTQYF.

The chain has TRBV7-9 and TRBJ2-7; 9 bases fit TRBD1. This CDR3 has 14 amino acids. Trimming removed 10 bases from V and 5 bases from J; junction bases left unmatched: 12. CDR1 is SEHNR, CDR2 FQNEAQ, per germline (reference sequence). The CDR3: CATELFGQGNEQYF. In nucleotides, the CDR3 is TGTGCCACCGAGTTGTTTGGACAGGGGAACGAGCAGTACTTC.